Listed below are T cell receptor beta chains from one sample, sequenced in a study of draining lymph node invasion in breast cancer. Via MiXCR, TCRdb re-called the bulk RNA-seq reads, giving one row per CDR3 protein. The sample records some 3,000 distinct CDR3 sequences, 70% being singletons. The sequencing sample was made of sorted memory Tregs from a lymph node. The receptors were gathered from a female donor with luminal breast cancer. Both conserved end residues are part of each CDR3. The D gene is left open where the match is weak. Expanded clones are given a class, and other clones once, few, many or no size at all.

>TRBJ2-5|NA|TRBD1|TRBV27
TGTGCCAGCAGTCAGGGACAGGGGGGGACCCAGTACTTC
CASSQGQGGTQYF
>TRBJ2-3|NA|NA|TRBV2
TGTGCCAGCAGTCCCTTACGGGAGACCACAGATACGCAGTATTTT
CASSPLRETTDTQYF
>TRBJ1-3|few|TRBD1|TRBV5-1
TGCGCCAGCAGCTTGGAAAGACAGGGGGGTGGAAACACCATATATTTT
CASSLERQGGGNTIYF
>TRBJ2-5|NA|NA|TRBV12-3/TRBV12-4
TGTGCCAGCAGTTTCTCCTCCTCTAGGGGGGAGACCCAGTACTTC
CASSFSSSRGETQYF
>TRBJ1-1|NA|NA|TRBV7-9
TGTGCCAGTGCCCCCGGGATTCGTCCCGAAGCTTTCTTT
CASAPGIRPEAFF
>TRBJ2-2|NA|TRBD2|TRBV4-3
TGCGCCAGCAGCCAATGGACTAGCGGGACCGGGGAGCTGTTTTTT
CASSQWTSGTGELFF
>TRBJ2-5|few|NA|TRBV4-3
TGCGCCAGCAGCCTCTCTCCGGGCGGGGAGACCCAGTACTTC
CASSLSPGGETQYF
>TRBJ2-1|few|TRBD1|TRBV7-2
TGTGCCAGCAGCCGACAGGGCGGAGACAATGAGCAGTTCTTC
CASSRQGGDNEQFF
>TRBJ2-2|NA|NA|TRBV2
TGTGCCAGCAGGGAGGCCGGGGAGCTGTTTTTT
CASREAGELFF
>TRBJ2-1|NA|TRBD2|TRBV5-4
TGTGCCAGCAGTCCCGGACTAGCGGAGGGGAATGAGCAGTTCTTC
CASSPGLAEGNEQFF
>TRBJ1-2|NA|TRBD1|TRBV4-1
TGCGCCAGCAGCCTCAGGACAGGGAAGTATGACTATGGCTACACCTTC
CASSLRTGKYDYGYTF
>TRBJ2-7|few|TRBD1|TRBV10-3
TGTGCCATCAGTGAAGGGACAGGGGACGAGCAGTACTTC
CAISEGTGDEQYF
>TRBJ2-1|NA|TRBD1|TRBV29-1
TGCAGCGTTGAAGATAGGACAGGGGGTGGGTTCTTC
CSVEDRTGGGFF
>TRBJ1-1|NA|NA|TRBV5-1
TGCGCCAGCAGCTTGGGAGGCATAGCTGAAGCTTTCTTT
CASSLGGIAEAFF
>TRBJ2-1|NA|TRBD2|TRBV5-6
TGTGCCAGCAGCTTGGGACCCGGGACTAGCAATGAGCAGTTCTTC
CASSLGPGTSNEQFF